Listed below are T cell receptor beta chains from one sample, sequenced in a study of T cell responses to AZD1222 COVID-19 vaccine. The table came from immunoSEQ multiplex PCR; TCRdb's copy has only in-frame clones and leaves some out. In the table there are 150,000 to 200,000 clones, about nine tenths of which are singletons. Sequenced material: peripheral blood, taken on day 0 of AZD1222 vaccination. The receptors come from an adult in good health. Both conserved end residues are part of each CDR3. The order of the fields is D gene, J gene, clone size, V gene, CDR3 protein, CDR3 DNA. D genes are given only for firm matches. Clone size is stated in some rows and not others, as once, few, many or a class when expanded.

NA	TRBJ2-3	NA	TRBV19	CASRFTGGIDTQYF	TGTGCCAGTAGGTTCACAGGAGGGATAGATACGCAGTATTTT
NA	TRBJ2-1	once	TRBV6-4	CASSGGQHRGQFF	TGTGCCAGCAGTGGGGGCCAGCATCGGGGGCAGTTCTTC
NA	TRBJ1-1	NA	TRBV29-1	CSVAVIMNTEAFF	TGCAGCGTTGCCGTAATCATGAACACTGAAGCTTTCTTT
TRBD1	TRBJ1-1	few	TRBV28	CASSPIDRENTEAFF	TGTGCCAGCAGTCCTATCGACAGGGAGAACACTGAAGCTTTCTTT
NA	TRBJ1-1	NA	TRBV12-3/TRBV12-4	CASSQGWHTEAFF	TGTGCCAGCAGCCAGGGATGGCACACTGAAGCTTTCTTT
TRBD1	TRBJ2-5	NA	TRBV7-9	CASSTGTEKETQYF	TGTGCCAGCAGCACCGGGACAGAAAAAGAGACCCAGTACTTC
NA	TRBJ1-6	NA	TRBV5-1	CASSLGSNSPLHF	TGCGCCAGCAGCTTGGGCAGCAATTCACCCCTCCACTTT
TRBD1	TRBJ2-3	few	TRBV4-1	CASSQTGFSDISTDTQYF	TGCGCCAGCAGCCAGACAGGGTTTAGTGATATTAGCACAGATACGCAGTATTTT
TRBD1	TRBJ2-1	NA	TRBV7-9	CASSLAPGQGGSYNEQFF	TGTGCCAGCAGCTTAGCGCCCGGACAGGGAGGCTCCTACAATGAGCAGTTCTTC
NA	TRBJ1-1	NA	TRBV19	CATALDRTHTEAFF	TGTGCCACCGCCCTGGACCGCACCCACACTGAAGCTTTCTTT
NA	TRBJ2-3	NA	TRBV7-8	CASNYQGYTDTQYF	TGTGCCAGCAACTATCAGGGATACACAGATACGCAGTATTTT
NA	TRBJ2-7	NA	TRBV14	CASSSRDEQYF	TGTGCCAGCAGCTCCCGGGACGAGCAGTACTTC
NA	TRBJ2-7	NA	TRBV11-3	CASSLRGIDYEQYF	TGTGCCAGCAGCTTACGAGGTATTGACTACGAGCAGTACTTC
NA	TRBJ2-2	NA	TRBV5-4	CASSSTITNTGELFF	TGTGCCAGCAGCTCCACGATTACGAACACCGGGGAGCTGTTTTTT
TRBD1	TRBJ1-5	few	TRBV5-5	CASSSGTVYRSQPQHF	TGTGCCAGCAGCTCTGGGACAGTTTATCGCTCTCAGCCCCAGCATTTT
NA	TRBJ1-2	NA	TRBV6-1	CASSEAMALTTGNYGYTF	TGTGCCAGCAGTGAAGCCATGGCGCTGACAACCGGGAACTATGGCTACACCTTC
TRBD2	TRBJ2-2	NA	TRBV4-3	CASSPDGDSGAGELFF	TGCGCCAGCAGCCCAGACGGAGATAGCGGGGCCGGGGAGCTGTTTTTT
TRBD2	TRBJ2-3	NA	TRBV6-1	CASSDWLAGGPNTQYF	TGTGCCAGCAGTGATTGGCTAGCGGGAGGGCCTAATACGCAGTATTTT
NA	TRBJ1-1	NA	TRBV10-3	CAISDQGRETEAFF	TGTGCCATCAGTGATCAGGGAAGGGAAACTGAAGCTTTCTTT
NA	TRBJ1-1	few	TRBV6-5	CASMGNTEAFF	TGTGCCAGCATGGGGAACACTGAAGCTTTCTTT
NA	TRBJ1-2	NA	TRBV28	CASSSRGGVGYTF	TGTGCCAGCAGTTCACGAGGGGGGGTTGGCTACACCTTC
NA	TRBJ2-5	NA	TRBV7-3	CASSLDRETQYF	TGTGCCAGCAGCTTAGACAGAGAGACCCAGTACTTC
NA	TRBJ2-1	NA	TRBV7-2	CASSLIRGADNEQFF	TGTGCCAGCAGCTTAATACGGGGCGCGGATAATGAGCAGTTCTTC
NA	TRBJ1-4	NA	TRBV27	CASRSHEKLFF	TGTGCCAGCAGAAGCCATGAAAAACTGTTTTTT
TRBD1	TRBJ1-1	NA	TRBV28	CASRDGTGNPEF	TGTGCCAGCAGGGATGGGACAGGGAACCCCGAATTT
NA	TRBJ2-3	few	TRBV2	CASSGLGLGVTDTQYF	TGTGCCAGCAGCGGCCTGGGGCTAGGGGTCACAGATACGCAGTATTTT
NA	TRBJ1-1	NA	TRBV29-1	CSVARSGGANTEAFF	TGCAGCGTCGCTCGATCGGGGGGCGCGAACACTGAAGCTTTCTTT
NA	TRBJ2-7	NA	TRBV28	CASRKTWLEQYF	TGTGCCAGCAGAAAAACGTGGTTAGAGCAGTACTTC
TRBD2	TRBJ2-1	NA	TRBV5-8	CASSNGLAGVGEQFF	TGTGCCAGCAGCAACGGACTAGCGGGAGTTGGTGAGCAGTTCTTC
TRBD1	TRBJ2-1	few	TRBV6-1	CASSERGGQGAIF	TGTGCCAGCAGTGAAAGGGGTGGACAGGGGGCGATCTTC
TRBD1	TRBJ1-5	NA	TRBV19	CASSIRDSHSNQPQHF	TGTGCCAGTAGTATCCGGGACAGCCATAGCAATCAGCCCCAGCATTTT
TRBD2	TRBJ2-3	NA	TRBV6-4	CASSDGAGGPTDTQYF	TGTGCCAGCAGTGACGGGGCGGGGGGGCCGACAGATACGCAGTATTTT
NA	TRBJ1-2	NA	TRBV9	CASSVEERGQRGYTF	TGTGCCAGCAGCGTAGAGGAGAGGGGACAACGGGGCTACACCTTC
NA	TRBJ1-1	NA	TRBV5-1	CASSSGGLIEAFF	TGCGCCAGCAGCTCCGGGGGACTGATTGAAGCTTTCTTT
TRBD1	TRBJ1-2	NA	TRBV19	CASSISLRDRVNSYGYTF	TGTGCCAGTAGTATATCGCTCCGGGACAGGGTGAATTCGTATGGCTACACCTTC
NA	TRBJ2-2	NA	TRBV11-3	CASSLADSAGELFF	TGTGCCAGCAGCTTAGCGGACAGTGCCGGGGAGCTGTTTTTT
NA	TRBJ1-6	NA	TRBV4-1	CASSQVVGSYNSPLHF	TGCGCCAGCAGCCAAGTTGTGGGGTCCTATAATTCACCCCTCCACTTT
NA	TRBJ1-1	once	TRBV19	CASRLGPMKNTEAFF	TGTGCCAGTAGGTTGGGACCCATGAAGAACACTGAAGCTTTCTTT
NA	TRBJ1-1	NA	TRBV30	CAWSTEDTEAFF	TGTGCCTGGAGTACGGAGGACACTGAAGCTTTCTTT
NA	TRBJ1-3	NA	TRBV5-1	CASSLDSASGNTIYF	TGCGCCAGCAGCTTAGACAGTGCCTCTGGAAACACCATATATTTT
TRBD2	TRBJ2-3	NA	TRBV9	CASSVRGVPRDTQYF	TGTGCCAGCAGCGTCCGGGGGGTCCCCCGAGATACGCAGTATTTT
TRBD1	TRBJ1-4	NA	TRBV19	CASSFQWTGRTNEKLFF	TGTGCCAGTAGTTTCCAATGGACAGGGCGAACTAATGAAAAACTGTTTTTT
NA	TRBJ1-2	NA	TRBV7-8	CASSLGQGLAYGYTF	TGTGCCAGCAGCTTAGGCCAGGGGCTCGCCTATGGCTACACCTTC
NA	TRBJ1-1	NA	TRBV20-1	CSASYGHQNTEAFF	TGCAGTGCTAGTTACGGACACCAGAACACTGAAGCTTTCTTT
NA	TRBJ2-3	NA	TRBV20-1	CSASRGDTQYF	TGCAGTGCTAGTCGAGGGGATACGCAGTATTTT
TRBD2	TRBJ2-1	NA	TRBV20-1	CSASSLAGLYYNEQFF	TGCAGTGCTAGTTCCCTAGCGGGGTTATATTACAATGAGCAGTTCTTC
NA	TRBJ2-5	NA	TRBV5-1	CASSLQETQYF	TGCGCCAGCAGCTTGCAAGAGACCCAGTACTTC
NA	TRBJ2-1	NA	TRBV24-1	CATSDNTGRQFF	TGTGCCACCAGTGATAATACAGGTCGGCAGTTCTTC